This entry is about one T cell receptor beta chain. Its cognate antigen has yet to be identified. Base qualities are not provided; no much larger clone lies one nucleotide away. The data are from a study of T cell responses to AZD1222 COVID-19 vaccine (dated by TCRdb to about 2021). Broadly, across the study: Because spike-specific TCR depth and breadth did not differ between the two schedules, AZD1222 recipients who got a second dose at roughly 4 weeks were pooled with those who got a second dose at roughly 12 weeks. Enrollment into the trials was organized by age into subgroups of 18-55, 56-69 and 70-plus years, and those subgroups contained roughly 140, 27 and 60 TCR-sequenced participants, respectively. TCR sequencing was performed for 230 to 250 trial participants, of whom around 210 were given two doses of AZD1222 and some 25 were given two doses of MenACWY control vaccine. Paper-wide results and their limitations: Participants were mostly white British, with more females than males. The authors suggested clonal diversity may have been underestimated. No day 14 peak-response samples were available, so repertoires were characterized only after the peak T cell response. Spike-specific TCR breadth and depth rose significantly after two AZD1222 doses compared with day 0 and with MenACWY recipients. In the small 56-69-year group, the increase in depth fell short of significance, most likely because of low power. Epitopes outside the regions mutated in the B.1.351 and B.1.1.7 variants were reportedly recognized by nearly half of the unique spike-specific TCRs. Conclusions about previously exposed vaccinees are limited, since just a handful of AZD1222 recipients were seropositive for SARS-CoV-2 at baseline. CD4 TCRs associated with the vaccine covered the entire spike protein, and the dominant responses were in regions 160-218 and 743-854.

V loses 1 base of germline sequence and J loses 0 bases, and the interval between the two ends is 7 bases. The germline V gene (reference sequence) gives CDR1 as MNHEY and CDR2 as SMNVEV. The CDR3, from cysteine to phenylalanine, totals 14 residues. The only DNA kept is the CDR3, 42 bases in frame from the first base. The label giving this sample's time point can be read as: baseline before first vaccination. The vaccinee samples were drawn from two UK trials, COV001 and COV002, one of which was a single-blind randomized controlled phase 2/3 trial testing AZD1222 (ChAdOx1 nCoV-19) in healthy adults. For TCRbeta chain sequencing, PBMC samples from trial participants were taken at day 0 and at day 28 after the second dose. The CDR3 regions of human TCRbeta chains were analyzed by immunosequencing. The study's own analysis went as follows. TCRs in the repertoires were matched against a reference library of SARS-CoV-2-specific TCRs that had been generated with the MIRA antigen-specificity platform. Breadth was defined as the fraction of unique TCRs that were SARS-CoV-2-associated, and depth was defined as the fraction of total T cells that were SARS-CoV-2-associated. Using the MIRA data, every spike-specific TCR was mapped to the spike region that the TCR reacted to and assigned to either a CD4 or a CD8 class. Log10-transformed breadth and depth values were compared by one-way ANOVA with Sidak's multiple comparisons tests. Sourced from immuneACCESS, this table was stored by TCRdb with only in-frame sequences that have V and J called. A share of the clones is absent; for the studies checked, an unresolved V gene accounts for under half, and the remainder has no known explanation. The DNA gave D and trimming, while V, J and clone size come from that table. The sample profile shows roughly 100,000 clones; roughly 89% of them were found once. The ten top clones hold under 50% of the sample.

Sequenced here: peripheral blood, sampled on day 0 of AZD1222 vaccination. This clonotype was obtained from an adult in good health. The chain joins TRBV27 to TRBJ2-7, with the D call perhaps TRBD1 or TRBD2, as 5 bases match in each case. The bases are TGTGCCAGCAGTTTATGGGGGAGCTCCTACGAGCAGTACTTC. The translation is CASSLWGSSYEQYF.